These T cell receptor beta chains were read from a single sample in a study of prognosis after radiotherapy for stage I lung cancer. TCRdb re-derived calls from the multiplex PCR reads in MiXCR, one entry per CDR3 protein. This table holds about 24,000 distinct CDR3 sequences, about 37% found once. The source was PBMCs, collected before or after stereotactic body radiation therapy (not recorded which). The receptors here all came from a donor older than 45 with non-small cell lung cancer. The CDR3 runs from the conserved cysteine through the conserved F or W. The order of the fields is V gene, J gene, D gene, clone size, CDR3 protein, CDR3 DNA. D genes are given only for firm matches. Clone size is given for some rows only: seen once, a few or many times, or a class if the clone is expanded.

V gene: TRBV20-1
J gene: TRBJ2-3
D gene: NA
clone size: many
CDR3 protein: CSARDLDTQYF
CDR3 DNA: TGCAGTGCTAGAGATTTGGATACGCAGTATTTT

V gene: TRBV3-1
J gene: TRBJ2-1
D gene: TRBD2
clone size: many
CDR3 protein: CASSQDPGLAGDEQFF
CDR3 DNA: TGTGCCAGCAGCCAAGATCCGGGACTAGCGGGAGATGAGCAGTTCTTC

V gene: TRBV2
J gene: TRBJ1-4
D gene: NA
clone size: many
CDR3 protein: CAGHKGTEKLFF
CDR3 DNA: TGTGCCGGCCACAAAGGCACTGAAAAACTGTTTTTT

V gene: TRBV11-3
J gene: TRBJ2-1
D gene: NA
clone size: NA
CDR3 protein: CASSSRGGDYNEQFF
CDR3 DNA: TGTGCCAGCAGCTCTAGGGGCGGGGATTACAATGAGCAGTTCTTC

V gene: TRBV6-1
J gene: TRBJ1-2
D gene: NA
clone size: NA
CDR3 protein: CASWDTIGRRINYGYTF
CDR3 DNA: TGTGCCAGCTGGGATACCATTGGACGGAGAATTAACTATGGCTACACCTTC

V gene: TRBV19
J gene: TRBJ1-1
D gene: NA
clone size: many
CDR3 protein: CASSIGERAFF
CDR3 DNA: TGTGCCAGTAGTATAGGGGAAAGGGCTTTCTTT

V gene: TRBV6-1
J gene: TRBJ1-1
D gene: NA
clone size: NA
CDR3 protein: CASSEGIADTEAFF
CDR3 DNA: TGTGCCAGCAGTGAAGGGATTGCGGACACTGAAGCTTTCTTT

V gene: TRBV7-9
J gene: TRBJ1-2
D gene: TRBD1
clone size: many
CDR3 protein: CASSLSHLQGVGYTF
CDR3 DNA: TGTGCCAGCAGCTTATCCCACCTGCAGGGGGTGGGCTACACCTTC

V gene: TRBV2
J gene: TRBJ2-7
D gene: NA
clone size: many
CDR3 protein: CASSPTFSYEQYF
CDR3 DNA: TGTGCCAGCAGCCCCACATTCTCCTACGAGCAGTACTTC

V gene: TRBV12-3/TRBV12-4
J gene: TRBJ2-7
D gene: NA
clone size: NA
CDR3 protein: CASSEDDGTPSYEQYF
CDR3 DNA: TGTGCCAGCAGTGAAGATGACGGGACCCCTTCCTACGAGCAGTACTTC

V gene: TRBV6-4
J gene: TRBJ2-1
D gene: TRBD1
clone size: many
CDR3 protein: CASSGAGGSYNEQFF
CDR3 DNA: TGTGCCAGCAGCGGGGCAGGGGGCTCCTACAATGAGCAGTTCTTC

V gene: TRBV2
J gene: TRBJ2-7
D gene: TRBD2
clone size: many
CDR3 protein: CASSESGSVYEQYF
CDR3 DNA: TGTGCCAGCAGTGAGAGCGGGAGTGTTTACGAGCAGTACTTC

V gene: TRBV20-1
J gene: TRBJ1-1
D gene: NA
clone size: few
CDR3 protein: CSARDRGGLGTEAFF
CDR3 DNA: TGCAGTGCTAGAGATCGCGGCGGGTTGGGCACTGAAGCTTTCTTT

V gene: TRBV27
J gene: TRBJ2-4
D gene: NA
clone size: once
CDR3 protein: CASSSLNIQYF
CDR3 DNA: TGTGCCAGCAGTTCCTTAAACATTCAGTACTTC

V gene: TRBV11-2
J gene: TRBJ2-1
D gene: TRBD2
clone size: many
CDR3 protein: CASSFSSGSYDEQFF
CDR3 DNA: TGTGCCAGCAGCTTCTCTAGCGGGAGTTATGATGAGCAGTTCTTC

V gene: TRBV7-2
J gene: TRBJ1-4
D gene: NA
clone size: many
CDR3 protein: CASSLYQDYEKLFF
CDR3 DNA: TGTGCCAGCAGCTTATACCAGGACTATGAAAAACTGTTTTTT

V gene: TRBV13
J gene: TRBJ1-2
D gene: NA
clone size: NA
CDR3 protein: CASSLGSGNYGYTF
CDR3 DNA: TGTGCCAGCAGCTTAGGATCAGGGAACTATGGCTACACCTTC

V gene: TRBV5-1
J gene: TRBJ2-2
D gene: NA
clone size: many
CDR3 protein: CASSLRLQNTGELFF
CDR3 DNA: TGCGCCAGCAGCTTGCGGTTGCAGAACACCGGGGAGCTGTTTTTT

V gene: TRBV12-3/TRBV12-4
J gene: TRBJ1-6
D gene: TRBD1
clone size: once
CDR3 protein: CASSRGDRVLYLPLHF
CDR3 DNA: TGTGCCAGCAGTCGGGGGGACAGGGTCTTGTATTTACCCCTCCACTTT

V gene: TRBV6-1
J gene: TRBJ1-4
D gene: NA
clone size: NA
CDR3 protein: CASRSEPGKTNEKLFF
CDR3 DNA: TGTGCCAGCCGCTCCGAACCGGGAAAGACTAATGAAAAACTGTTTTTT

V gene: TRBV19
J gene: TRBJ2-5
D gene: TRBD1
clone size: many
CDR3 protein: CASNRGRGTQETQYF
CDR3 DNA: TGTGCCAGCAACAGGGGGCGAGGGACTCAGGAGACCCAGTACTTC

V gene: TRBV12-5
J gene: TRBJ1-1
D gene: NA
clone size: many
CDR3 protein: CASGLRSANTEAFF
CDR3 DNA: TGTGCTAGTGGTTTGAGGTCGGCGAACACTGAAGCTTTCTTT

V gene: TRBV28
J gene: TRBJ1-2
D gene: NA
clone size: many
CDR3 protein: CASSSSGEAHYGYTF
CDR3 DNA: TGTGCCAGCAGCTCCTCGGGGGAGGCGCACTATGGCTACACCTTC

V gene: TRBV3-1
J gene: TRBJ2-7
D gene: NA
clone size: NA
CDR3 protein: CASSQTGLEQYF
CDR3 DNA: TGTGCCAGCAGCCAAACAGGGCTCGAGCAGTACTTC

V gene: TRBV7-9
J gene: TRBJ1-1
D gene: NA
clone size: few
CDR3 protein: CASSLAGLGYGDEAFF
CDR3 DNA: TGTGCCAGCAGCTTAGCCGGGTTAGGTTACGGTGATGAAGCTTTCTTT

V gene: TRBV28
J gene: TRBJ1-4
D gene: NA
clone size: many
CDR3 protein: CASSFSVGLGNEKLFF
CDR3 DNA: TGTGCCAGCAGTTTTAGTGTTGGTCTGGGAAATGAAAAACTGTTTTTT

V gene: TRBV14
J gene: TRBJ2-4
D gene: TRBD2
clone size: many
CDR3 protein: CASSQAGGGNIQYF
CDR3 DNA: TGTGCCAGCAGCCAAGCGGGCGGGGGAAACATTCAGTACTTC

V gene: TRBV28
J gene: TRBJ1-2
D gene: NA
clone size: many
CDR3 protein: CASSFGGRGYGYTF
CDR3 DNA: TGTGCCAGCAGTTTCGGGGGTCGCGGCTATGGCTACACCTTC

V gene: TRBV27
J gene: TRBJ2-1
D gene: TRBD2
clone size: NA
CDR3 protein: CANPLRAGGVYEQFF
CDR3 DNA: TGTGCCAACCCCCTTAGAGCGGGAGGGGTCTATGAGCAGTTCTTC

V gene: TRBV6-1
J gene: TRBJ1-5
D gene: NA
clone size: NA
CDR3 protein: CASSREGRYVGQPQHF
CDR3 DNA: TGTGCCAGCAGCCGAGAGGGACGGTACGTGGGCCAGCCCCAGCATTTT

V gene: TRBV19
J gene: TRBJ1-1
D gene: TRBD1
clone size: many
CDR3 protein: CASRRTGQGNTEAFF
CDR3 DNA: TGTGCCAGTAGGAGGACGGGACAGGGGAACACTGAAGCTTTCTTT

V gene: TRBV20-1
J gene: TRBJ2-5
D gene: NA
clone size: many
CDR3 protein: CSAGQGGGETQYF
CDR3 DNA: TGCAGTGCCGGACAGGGAGGGGGCGAGACCCAGTACTTC

V gene: TRBV7-3
J gene: TRBJ2-2
D gene: NA
clone size: many
CDR3 protein: CASSLNSARGELFF
CDR3 DNA: TGTGCCAGCAGCTTAAATTCGGCCCGCGGGGAGCTGTTTTTT

V gene: TRBV11-3
J gene: TRBJ2-5
D gene: TRBD1
clone size: many
CDR3 protein: CASSVTGMEETQYF
CDR3 DNA: TGTGCCAGCAGCGTGACAGGGATGGAAGAGACCCAGTACTTC

V gene: TRBV7-8
J gene: TRBJ2-1
D gene: TRBD2
clone size: many
CDR3 protein: CASTRRGGANEQFF
CDR3 DNA: TGTGCCAGCACCCGACGGGGAGGGGCGAATGAGCAGTTCTTC

V gene: TRBV30
J gene: TRBJ2-3
D gene: TRBD1
clone size: many
CDR3 protein: CAWSVRGLADTQYF
CDR3 DNA: TGTGCCTGGAGTGTCAGGGGGCTGGCAGATACGCAGTATTTT

V gene: TRBV7-9
J gene: TRBJ1-2
D gene: NA
clone size: many
CDR3 protein: CASSLMTANYGYTF
CDR3 DNA: TGTGCCAGCAGCTTAATGACAGCTAACTATGGCTACACCTTC

V gene: TRBV11-3
J gene: TRBJ2-5
D gene: NA
clone size: many
CDR3 protein: CASSPPRPRETQYF
CDR3 DNA: TGTGCCAGCAGCCCGCCACGGCCCCGGGAGACCCAGTACTTC

V gene: TRBV4-1
J gene: TRBJ1-2
D gene: TRBD1
clone size: many
CDR3 protein: CASSQDTYRGNYGYTF
CDR3 DNA: TGCGCCAGCAGCCAAGATACTTACAGGGGCAACTATGGCTACACCTTC

V gene: TRBV3-1
J gene: TRBJ1-1
D gene: NA
clone size: many
CDR3 protein: CASSRGLGEAFF
CDR3 DNA: TGTGCCAGCAGCCGGGGTTTGGGTGAAGCTTTCTTT

V gene: TRBV18
J gene: TRBJ1-2
D gene: TRBD1
clone size: many
CDR3 protein: CASSPVPPGQGAYGYTF
CDR3 DNA: TGTGCCAGCTCCCCAGTTCCCCCGGGACAGGGAGCCTATGGCTACACCTTC

V gene: TRBV7-9
J gene: TRBJ2-5
D gene: TRBD1
clone size: many
CDR3 protein: CASKPGQGKETQYF
CDR3 DNA: TGTGCCAGTAAGCCGGGACAGGGTAAAGAGACCCAGTACTTC

V gene: TRBV4-2
J gene: TRBJ2-1
D gene: TRBD2
clone size: many
CDR3 protein: CASSPGLADFNEQFF
CDR3 DNA: TGTGCCAGCAGCCCGGGACTAGCGGACTTCAATGAGCAGTTCTTC

V gene: TRBV24-1
J gene: TRBJ2-1
D gene: NA
clone size: NA
CDR3 protein: CATSEVVAYNEQFF
CDR3 DNA: TGTGCCACCAGTGAGGTGGTGGCCTACAATGAGCAGTTCTTC